The 7 T cell receptor beta chains presented below share a single source sample, sequenced in a study of cytotoxic CD8 clonotypes in ibrutinib-treated CLL. The table came from immunoSEQ multiplex PCR; TCRdb's copy has only in-frame clones and leaves some out. Of about 50,000 clones listed, roughly 49% are singletons. The starting material was PBMCs, obtained at disease progression, from a patient treated with ibrutinib. These receptors were taken from a human donor with chronic lymphocytic leukemia.

This chain links TRBV2 with TRBJ2-5; no definite D call. V lost 6 bases, J lost 5 bases, and 16 bases lay in between. This CDR3 contains 14 residues. Germline V gives CDR1 SNHLY, CDR2 FYNNEI. CDR3 sequence reads: CASRQTSSRETQYF. The CDR3 bases are TGTGCCAGCAGACAGACCTCATCAAGGGAGACCCAGTACTTC.

This clone was recorded only once. The rearrangement links TRBV2 to TRBJ1-2; no clear D gene. V was cut by 5 bases and J by 4 bases, with 11 bases left in between. The CDR3 covers 13 residues. Germline CDR1 SNHLY, CDR2 FYNNEI. CDR3: CASSTDGFYGYTF. CDR3 nucleotides: TGTGCCAGCAGTACGGACGGTTTCTATGGCTACACCTTC.

This clone was detected once. The CDR3 region is CASSLVNVAGNTGELFF. The DNA of the CDR3 is TGTGCCAGCAGCTTAGTGAACGTAGCGGGGAACACCGGGGAGCTGTTTTTT. The J gene is TRBJ2-2, the V gene TRBV7-6; 7 bases line up with TRBD2. Germline values: CDR1 SGHVS, CDR2 FNYEAQ. With 1 base clipped from V and 1 base from J, the junction kept 6 bases outside the gene matches. CDR3 length equals 17 residues.

The chain has TRBV6-5 and TRBJ1-1; possible D gene TRBD1, 5 bases. Germline V gives CDR1 MNHEY, CDR2 SVGAGI. The CDR3 length is 14 residues. The ends were cut back, 4 bases at V and 2 bases at J, with 11 bases in the middle. CDR3 in amino acids: CASSLSDRNTEAFF. Written as DNA, the CDR3 is TGTGCCAGCAGTTTATCCGACAGAAACACTGAAGCTTTCTTT.

There are a few counts of this clone. The gene calls are TRBV10-3 and TRBJ2-3; D assignment may be TRBD1 or TRBD2 (5 bases each). V shed 9 bases and J shed 1 base, with 8 bases lying between them. The CDR3 sequence is 12 residues long. Per the germline V gene, CDR1 is ENHRY and CDR2 is SYGVKD. The CDR3 reads CAIMGGTDTQYF. The CDR3 region has the DNA TGTGCCATAATGGGGGGCACAGATACGCAGTATTTT.

The rearrangement uses TRBV11-2 and TRBJ1-5; D unclear. The CDR3 totals 12 residues. CDR1 and CDR2 from the germline V gene are SGHAT and FQNNGV. The V end lost 3 bases, the J end lost 5 bases, and 5 bases lay between the germline ends. The CDR3, as DNA: TGTGCCAGCAGCTTTGGGGATCAGCCCCAGCATTTT. Translated: CASSFGDQPQHF.

This clone was counted a single time. V gene TRBV19 combines with J gene TRBJ2-1, with TRBD2 identical over 8 bases. V shed 5 bases, J shed 2 bases, and the junction held 8 bases outside the gene matches. Germline lookup yields CDR1 LNHDA and CDR2 SQIVND (reference sequence). The CDR3 has 16 residues. CDR3 sequence (DNA): TGTGCCAGTAGTCCCGTCAGCGGGAGAGCCTACAATGAGCAGTTCTTC. Translating it yields CASSPVSGRAYNEQFF.